The source of this T cell receptor beta chain is a study of T cells after yellow fever vaccination. This CDR3 is 15 amino acids long. Per the germline V gene, CDR1 is MNHEY and CDR2 is SVGAGI. Trimming pared 4 bases from V and 3 bases from J, leaving 15 bases between. TCRdb re-derived calls from the 5' RACE reads in MiXCR, one entry per CDR3 protein. The top ten hold roughly a third of the sample, which has about 74,000 distinct CDR3 sequences, approximately 6.5% seen once. The receptor was isolated from a man between 18 and 35 years old who received the YFV17D yellow fever vaccine. Sequenced material: CD8+ T cells sorted from PBMCs, taken roughly 5 days after the first yellow fever vaccination. The gene calls are TRBV6-5 and TRBJ2-5; possibly TRBD2 for D (7 bases). The CDR3 reads CASSSWGGPKETQYF. CDR3 nucleotides: TGTGCCAGCAGTTCTTGGGGGGGGCCTAAAGAGACCCAGTACTTC.